This T cell receptor (beta chain) came from a study of blood T cell repertoires in COVID-19. This clone was observed a few times. This same CDR3 is encoded by further DNA sequences in the sample. Here immunoSEQ multiplex PCR was the method, and the copy in TCRdb shows in-frame clones only, minus some. The sample gives a few hundred thousand clones, around 90% of which show up once; roughly 1.5% is in the top ten. Germline lookup yields CDR1 SEHNR and CDR2 FQNEAQ (reference sequence). This CDR3 has 15 residues. Trimming at V came to 1 base and at J to 5 bases, leaving 4 bases not matched to a gene. The source is a woman between 18 and 29 years old with acute COVID-19. Sequenced material: PBMCs or T cells enriched from blood (not recorded which). The rearrangement joins TRBV7-9 to TRBJ2-1; 8 bases align to TRBD2. The CDR3: CASSLGSGDHNEQFF. CDR3 nucleotide sequence: TGTGCCAGCAGCTTAGGTAGCGGGGATCACAATGAGCAGTTCTTC. The variable domain in full, with the rest retrieved from reference TRBV7-9 and TRBJ2-1, is DTGVSQNPRHKITKRGQNVTFRCDPISEHNRLYWYRQTLGQGPEFLTYFQNEAQLEKSRLLSDRFSAERPKGSFSTLEIQRTEQGDSAMYLCASSLGSGDHNEQFFGPGTRLTVL.